This TCR beta chain was documented in a study of CD8+ T cells in alopecia areata. Looking at the study overall: Patients in the treated group were given tofacitinib by mouth, 5 to 10 mg twice a day. Tofacitinib treatment spanned 6 to 18 months, with 6 months off drug afterward.

cDNA reverse transcribed from extracted RNA served as the sequencing template. TCRdb's table, derived via immunoSEQ multiplex PCR, lists solely in-frame clones and lacks some. The data contain some 200,000 clones, about 63% of them singletons. As part of sample collection, lesional scalp punch biopsies and peripheral blood were taken from alopecia areata patients. Researchers picked out CD4+ and CD8+ T cells from PBMCs by sorting. The germline V gene has CDR1 SGHDT and CDR2 YYEEEE. Trimming took 2 bases from V and 1 from J; bases not matched to a gene: 9. The CDR3 runs to 17 residues. This clonotype was sampled from a human donor with alopecia areata. V gene TRBV5-6 combines with J gene TRBJ1-5, with 7 nucleotides matching TRBD1. Sequencing was performed on CD4+ T cells sorted from blood, taken at week 0. CDR3 sequence reads: CASSFTATGTSNQPQHF. In DNA, the CDR3 is TGTGCCAGCAGCTTTACTGCGACAGGGACCAGCAATCAGCCCCAGCATTTT.